The TCR beta chain described here comes from a study of blood T cell repertoires in acute mononucleosis (dated by TCRdb to about 2020). Broadly, across the study: Acute-phase samples were taken within 2 weeks of symptom onset, representing the primary response. During acute infection, mean YVL-BR-specific and GLC-BM-specific cells made up about 2% and 1% of blood CD8 T cells. The mean EBV load in blood was approximately 3.6 log10 genome copies per million B cells during acute infection, compared with roughly 2.5 at convalescence.

For TCR profiling, total RNA from at least 8,000 sorted tetramer+ CD8 T cells was reverse transcribed into cDNA. CDR3 regions were PCR-amplified with primers annealing to V and J regions, and unique molecular identifiers were added to track templates. TCRalpha and TCRbeta chains were profiled using the immunoSEQ platform, including its sequencing and error-correction standards. As for the original processing: Clonal copy numbers were corrected for sequencing and PCR errors, and CDR3s were defined according to IMGT conventions. Analysis was restricted to productive rearrangements and was performed with immunoSEQ Analyzer versions 2.0 and 3.0, and gene-pairing frequencies were further processed in Microsoft Excel. V-J pairings were visualized as Circos plots, and CDR3 motifs were found with MEME plus a custom motifSearch program. The probability of generation of TCR sequences was calculated using the OLGA algorithm. A clonotype seen at both visits was called persistent, a clonotype seen only at the acute visit was called nonpersistent, and a clonotype seen only at convalescence was called de novo. A public TCR was defined as an amino acid clonotype used by more than one donor. This immuneACCESS table, as held by TCRdb, lists in-frame sequences with V and J called but not all clones. Of the missing ones, under half trace to an unresolved V gene in checked studies; the others have no known cause. V and J calls and clone size are those listed in that table; D and trimming were worked out from the DNA. The sample table contains about 7,200 clones; only one count was recorded for less than 30% of them. About 30% of the sample is taken by the ten largest.

This clone occurred many times. No clone much larger than this one lies a single base away; base qualities are absent. Taken with the paper, the label for time point translates to: acute infectious mononucleosis, at clinical presentation within 2 weeks of symptom onset (visit 1). Over the course of primary infection, this study followed CD8 T cell responses against two immunodominant EBV epitopes, BRLF1 109 (YVL-BR) and BMLF1 280 (GLC-BM). A positive serum heterophile antibody test together with EBV viral capsid antigen-specific IgM pointed to primary EBV infection. Total CD8 T cells were first enriched from PBMCs by magnetic positive selection (MACS). A FACSAria III was used to sort live CD3+ CD8+ tetramer+ cells to a purity above 90%. A PE-conjugated tetramer loaded with the BRLF1 109-117 peptide was used for cell sorting. Directly ex vivo after tetramer sorting, the TCR repertoires of EBV epitope-specific CD8 T cells were deep-sequenced at acute infection and at convalescence. Donors were a few people aged roughly 18 to 29 with clinical acute infectious mononucleosis and laboratory evidence of primary EBV infection. Heparinized peripheral blood was drawn at clinical presentation with mononucleosis symptoms and again about 6 months later. PBMCs were isolated by Ficoll-Paque density gradient centrifugation.

Beyond this particular receptor, the publication reports: For BRLF1 (YVL-BR), TCRalpha CDR3 motifs played a dominant role and TCRbeta a minimal role in TCR repertoire selection. Low acute-to-convalescent clonotype overlap might partly reflect sampling error, because only a fraction of each donor's blood was analyzed. With only a few donors in the cohort, group averages were based on very few individuals. Persistence into convalescence was observed for only about 10% of unique acute clonotypes, yet most of the response was made up by these persisting clonotypes, and the remaining acute clonotypes were seemingly replaced by new diverse de novo clonotypes.

The sequence was obtained from a woman in her late teens or twenties with infectious mononucleosis caused by EBV. Sample: EBV YVL epitope tetramer+ CD8+ T cells sorted from PBMCs, taken during acute infectious mononucleosis. The sample's cell subset or site, from its label and the paper: CD8 T cells binding a tetramer with EBV BRLF1 109-117 peptide (YVL-BR).

The DNA sequence is TGCAGCGTTGACGTCAGGAAAAACTATGGCTACACCTTC. Its translation is CSVDVRKNYGYTF. The chain is assembled from TRBV29-1 and TRBJ1-2; the D gene assignment is ambiguous. From the cysteine through the phenylalanine, the CDR3 covers 13 amino acids. Kept here is only the CDR3 DNA, which spans 39 bases and is read in frame from base 1. V and J are truncated by 3 bases and 2 bases respectively, leaving an intervening sequence of 10 bases. CDR1 is given as SQVTM and CDR2 as ANQGSEA, both from the germline V gene.